Below, 11 T cell receptor beta chains from the same sample are listed, as sequenced in a study of T-cell memory formation after mild COVID-19. TCRdb called the 5' RACE reads again in MiXCR, with one record for every CDR3 protein. Of under 600,000 distinct CDR3 sequences in the sample, about a fifth are singletons; the top ten hold approximately 8.4%. Source material: PBMCs or a T cell subset sorted from them (not recorded which). The receptors shown here come from an adult woman who had mild COVID-19 (a few samples of this study predate the infection). Cell type and time point are not known.

This chain joins TRBV12-3 or TRBV12-4 and TRBJ1-3; D might be TRBD1 (6 bases). The CDR3 length is 14 residues. Between the trimmed V and J ends, which lost 3 bases and 2 bases, there was a span of 8 bases. The CDR3 DNA reads as TGTGCCAGCAGTTTTTGGGGGCCTGGAAACACCATATATTTT. It is translated as CASSFWGPGNTIYF.

In its sample, this clonotype was seen a few times. V and J are TRBV9 and TRBJ2-3, with D possibly being TRBD1 or TRBD2 (5 bases each). The germline V gene encodes CDR1 SGDLS and CDR2 YYNGEE. This CDR3 is 16 amino acids long. Trimming took 0 bases from V and 2 from J, leaving 13 bases between them. Here the CDR3 DNA reads TGTGCCAGCAGCGTAGCCCCGGGACCTAACACAGATACGCAGTATTTT. Encoded protein: CASSVAPGPNTDTQYF. The variable domain in full, with the rest retrieved from reference TRBV9 and TRBJ2-3, is DSGVTQTPKHLITATGQRVTLRCSPRSGDLSVYWYQQSLDQGLQFLIQYYNGEERAKGNILERFSAQQFPDLHSELNLSSLELGDSALYFCASSVAPGPNTDTQYFGPGTRLTVL.

Turning to this clonotype: The CDR3 does not end in the conserved phenylalanine or tryptophan, so this is likely a read error. This chain connects TRBV27 to TRBJ1-2; 8 nucleotides align to TRBD1. This CDR3 comprises 15 residues. The ends lost 4 bases at V and 1 base at J; junction bases unmatched: 5. Germline CDR1 MNHEY, CDR2 SMNVEV (reference sequence). CDR3 protein: CASSYRQGLNYGYTL. In nucleotides, the CDR3 is TGTGCCAGCAGTTATCGACAGGGGCTTAACTATGGCTACACCTTA.

This clonotype appeared many times. The chain recombines TRBV5-1 with TRBJ2-7; 8 positions match TRBD1. CDR1 is SGHRS, CDR2 YFSETQ, per germline. The CDR3 contains 13 residues. V lost 4 bases to trimming and J lost 7 bases; unmatched junction nucleotides: 7. CDR3 region: CASSPRTGWEQYF. CDR3 DNA: TGCGCCAGCAGCCCCCGGACAGGGTGGGAGCAGTACTTC. The full variable domain, its missing parts supplied by reference TRBV5-1 and TRBJ2-7, is KAGVTQTPRYLIKTRGQQVTLSCSPISGHRSVSWYQQTPGQGLQFLFEYFSETQRNKGNFPGRFSGRQFSNSRSEMNVSTLELGDSALYLCASSPRTGWEQYFGPGTRLTVT.

This rearrangement joins TRBV2 to TRBJ2-3, with D unresolved. The CDR3 contains 16 residues. The ends were cut back, 8 bases at V and 6 bases at J, with 24 bases in the middle. CDR1 and CDR2 from the germline V gene are SNHLY and FYNNEI. CDR3 coding DNA: TGTGCCAGCCACCCCGGACCGGCGTCGAGGTGGGATACGCAGTATTTT. This gives the protein CASHPGPASRWDTQYF. Full variable domain (missing parts from reference TRBV2 and TRBJ2-3): EPEVTQTPSHQVTQMGQEVILRCVPISNHLYFYWYRQILGQKVEFLVSFYNNEISEKSEIFDDQFSVERPDGSNFTLKIRSTKLEDSAMYFCASHPGPASRWDTQYFGPGTRLTVL.

This clonotype has more than one count but fewer than ten. The chain joins TRBV5-5 to TRBJ2-7; no clear D. The CDR3 has 15 residues. Per germline, CDR1 SGHKS and CDR2 YYEKEE (reference sequence). Trimming left V 4 bases short and J 2 bases short, with 16 bases between. The CDR3 spells CASSARRRGTYEQYF. In nucleotides, the CDR3 is TGTGCCAGCAGCGCTCGAAGGAGAGGCACCTACGAGCAGTACTTC.

This clonotype came up a few times. The CDR3 sequence is CASSLRGGWTNYGYTF. The CDR3 DNA follows: TGTGCCAGCAGCTTACGAGGGGGTTGGACTAACTATGGCTACACCTTC. This chain uses TRBV7-8 with TRBJ1-2, with D possibly TRBD1 on 6 matching bases. Looked up from germline, CDR1 is SGHVS and CDR2 is FQNEAQ. The CDR3 is 16 amino acids. V dropped 2 bases and J dropped 0 bases, with 13 bases sitting between them.

The rearrangement joins TRBV27 to TRBJ2-5; D ambiguous. V shed 3 bases and J shed 2 bases, with 10 bases lying between them. Germline lookup yields CDR1 MNHEY and CDR2 SMNVEV (reference sequence). The CDR3 has 14 amino acids. CDR3 bases: TGTGCCAGCAGTTTGAACAGCTATCAAGAGACCCAGTACTTC. As protein: CASSLNSYQETQYF.

This clonotype came up a few times. This chain links TRBV15 with TRBJ1-1; D is perhaps TRBD1 (5 bases). CDR3 length: 15 residues. Germline values: CDR1 LNHNV, CDR2 YYDKDF (reference sequence). With 4 bases removed from V and 0 bases from J, the gap between germline ends came to 12 bases. DNA of the CDR3: TGTGCCACCAGCACCCGGGACGGCATGAACACTGAAGCTTTCTTT. Amino acids: CATSTRDGMNTEAFF.

V usage is TRBV12-3 or TRBV12-4 and J usage is TRBJ1-2; 10 positions agree with TRBD1. The CDR3 has 15 residues. Trimming took 5 bases from V and 4 from J; bases not matched to a gene: 7. CDR3 region: CASSPGTGAAYGYTF. The CDR3 DNA reads TGTGCCAGCAGTCCCGGGACAGGGGCCGCCTATGGCTACACCTTC.

This chain uses TRBV12-3 or TRBV12-4 with TRBJ1-5; D possibly corresponds to TRBD1 (6 bases). The length of the CDR3 is 12 residues. Deletions cut 11 bases from V and 4 bases from J, with 12 bases between. CDR3 in DNA: TGTGCCGATGGGCAGGGGAATCAGCCCCAGCATTTT. Amino acids: CADGQGNQPQHF.